The clone carrying this T cell receptor beta chain occurred a few times. What it binds is unknown. To make TCR beta libraries, researchers used iRepertoire HTBI primers and Arm-PCR of CDR3 regions. Each CDR3 protein is one row after TCRdb ran MiXCR on the multiplex PCR reads. The sample has roughly 560,000 distinct CDR3 sequences; about 12% are singletons. The time point: newly diagnosed GD, antithyroid drugs for less than 3 months. Extracted PBMC RNA gave rise to the TCR library. Germline trimming cut 5 bases from V and 8 bases from J; bases unmatched to any gene: 15. The length of the CDR3 is 17 residues. These data belong to a study of regulatory T cells in long-lasting Graves disease. Whole-study findings and limits: Favored gene segments in persistent disease were TRBV28, TRBJ1-2 and TRBJ2-5.

This sample also belongs to another study, concerning T cells in Graves' hyperthyroidism and ophthalmopathy. That report notes: RT-PCR in the first round (using the HTBI primer set) targeted the TCR CDR3.

V is TRBV12-3 or TRBV12-4 and J is TRBJ1-2; TRBD1 agrees at 12 bases. This TCR derives from a woman in her twenties or thirties with Graves disease. This sample comprised peripheral blood mononuclear cells (PBMCs), obtained at new diagnosis, from a patient treated with antithyroid drugs. The CDR3 region is CASSPEGRGDRGQGYTF. CDR3 DNA sequence: TGTGCCAGCAGTCCAGAGGGACGGGGGGACAGGGGGCAAGGCTACACCTTC.